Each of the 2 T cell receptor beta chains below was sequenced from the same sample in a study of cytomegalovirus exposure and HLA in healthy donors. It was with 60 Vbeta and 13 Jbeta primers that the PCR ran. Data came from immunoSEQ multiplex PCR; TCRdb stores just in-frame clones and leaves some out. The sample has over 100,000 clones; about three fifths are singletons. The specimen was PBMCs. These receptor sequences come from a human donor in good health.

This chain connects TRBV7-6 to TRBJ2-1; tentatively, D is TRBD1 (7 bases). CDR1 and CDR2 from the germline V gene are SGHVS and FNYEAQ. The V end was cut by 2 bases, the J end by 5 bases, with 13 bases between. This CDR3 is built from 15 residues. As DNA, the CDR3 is TGTGCCAGCAGCTTATTGCGGGACAGCAACAATGAGCAGTTCTTC. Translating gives CASSLLRDSNNEQFF.

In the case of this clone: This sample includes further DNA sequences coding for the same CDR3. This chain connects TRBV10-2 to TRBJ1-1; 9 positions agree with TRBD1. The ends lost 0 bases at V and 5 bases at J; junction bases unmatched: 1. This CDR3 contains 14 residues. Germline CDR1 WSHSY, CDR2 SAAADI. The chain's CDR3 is CASSESTGGTEAFF. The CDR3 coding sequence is TGCGCCAGCAGTGAGTCGACAGGGGGAACTGAAGCTTTCTTT.